The entry below gives a single TCR beta chain sequence along with its context. Its matching antigen is unknown. The PCR contained 60 Vbeta and 13 Jbeta primers. Sequencing used immunoSEQ multiplex PCR; TCRdb keeps in-frame clones, though not all of them. The data contain about 190,000 clones, about four fifths of them singletons. The data belong to a study of cytomegalovirus exposure and HLA in healthy donors. Study results and limitations: Sequencing depth roughly uniform across donors was assumed in presence/absence analyses.

What was sequenced was PBMCs. This sequence originates from a young woman in good health and CMV-seronegative.

The CDR3 DNA reads as TGCGCCAGCAGCTTGTCCGGGAGAGGCACAGATACGCAGTATTTT. It codes for CASSLSGRGTDTQYF. This rearrangement joins TRBV5-1 to TRBJ2-3; possibly TRBD2 for D (6 bases). Germline V gene data show CDR1 as SGHRS and CDR2 as YFSETQ. Trimming left V 1 base short and J 1 base short, with 10 bases between. The CDR3 loop spans 15 amino acids.